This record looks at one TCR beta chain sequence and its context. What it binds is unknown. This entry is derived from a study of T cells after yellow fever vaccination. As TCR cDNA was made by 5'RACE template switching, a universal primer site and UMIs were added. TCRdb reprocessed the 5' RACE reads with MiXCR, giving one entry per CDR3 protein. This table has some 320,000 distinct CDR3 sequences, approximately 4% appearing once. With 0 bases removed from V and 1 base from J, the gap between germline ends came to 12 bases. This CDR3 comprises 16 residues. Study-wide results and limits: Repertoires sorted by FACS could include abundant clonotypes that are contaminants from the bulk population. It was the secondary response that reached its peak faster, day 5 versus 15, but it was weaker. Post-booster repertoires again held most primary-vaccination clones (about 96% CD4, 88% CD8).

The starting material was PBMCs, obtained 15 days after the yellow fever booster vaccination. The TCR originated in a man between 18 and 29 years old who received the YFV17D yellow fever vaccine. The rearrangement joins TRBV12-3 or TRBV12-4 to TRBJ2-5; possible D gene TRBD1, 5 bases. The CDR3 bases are TGTGCCAGCAGTTTAGCGCCAGACAGCTTCCAAGAGACCCAGTACTTC. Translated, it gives CASSLAPDSFQETQYF.